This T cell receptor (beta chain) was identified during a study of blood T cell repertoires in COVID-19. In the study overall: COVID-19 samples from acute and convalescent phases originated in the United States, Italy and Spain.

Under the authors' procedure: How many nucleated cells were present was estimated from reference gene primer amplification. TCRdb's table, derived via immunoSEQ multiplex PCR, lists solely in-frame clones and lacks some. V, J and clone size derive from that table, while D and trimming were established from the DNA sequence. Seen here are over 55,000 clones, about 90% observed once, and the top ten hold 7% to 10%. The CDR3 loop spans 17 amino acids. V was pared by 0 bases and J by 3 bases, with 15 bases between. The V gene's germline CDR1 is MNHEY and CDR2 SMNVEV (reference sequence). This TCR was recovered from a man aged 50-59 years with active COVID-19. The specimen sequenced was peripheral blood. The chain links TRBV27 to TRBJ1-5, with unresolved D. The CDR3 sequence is CASSLSGFQEANQPQHF. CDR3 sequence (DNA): TGTGCCAGCAGTTTATCAGGGTTTCAGGAGGCCAATCAGCCCCAGCATTTT.